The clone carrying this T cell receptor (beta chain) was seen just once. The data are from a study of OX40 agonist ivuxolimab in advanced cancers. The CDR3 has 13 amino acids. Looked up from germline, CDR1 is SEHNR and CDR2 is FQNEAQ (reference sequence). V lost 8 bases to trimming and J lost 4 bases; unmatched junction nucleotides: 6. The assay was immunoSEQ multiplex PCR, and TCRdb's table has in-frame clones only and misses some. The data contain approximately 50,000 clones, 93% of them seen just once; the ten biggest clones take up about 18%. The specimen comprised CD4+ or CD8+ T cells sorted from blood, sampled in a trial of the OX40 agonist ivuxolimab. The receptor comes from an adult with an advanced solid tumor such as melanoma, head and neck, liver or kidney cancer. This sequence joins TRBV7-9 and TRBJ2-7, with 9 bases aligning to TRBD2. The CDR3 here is CASGRTSGYEQYF. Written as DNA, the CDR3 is TGTGCCAGCGGCCGCACTAGCGGGTACGAGCAGTACTTC.